The TCR beta chain under discussion was sequenced for a study of T cells after posttransplantation cyclophosphamide. Germline CDR1 reads MNHEY; CDR2 reads SMNVEV (reference sequence). The CDR3 spans 13 residues. The V end lost 7 bases, the J end lost 5 bases, and 14 bases lay between the germline ends. Sampled 1 year posttransplant, controls received myeloablative marrow transplants, methotrexate and a calcineurin inhibitor. As to this clone: Its antigen is not known.

Clones were read by immunoSEQ multiplex PCR, and TCRdb kept only the in-frame ones, dropping some. The sample contains about 21,000 clones, 80% to 90% of which appear only once. Study-wide results and limits: Recipient CMV seropositivity and CMV reactivation strongly tracked TRB clonality. TRB overlap between skin or GI tissue T cells and blood was limited. Donor CD8+ memory clones often dominated recipient blood repertoires at later times.

This sample comprised PBMCs, obtained about 13 months after allogeneic stem cell transplant with calcineurin inhibitor and methotrexate. V is TRBV27 and J is TRBJ2-5; a possible D gene is TRBD1 (5 bases). The origin of this receptor is a female patient aged 25-39 years who received an allogeneic stem cell transplant from an unrelated donor, was CMV-positive, and had acute and chronic GVHD. Some T cells may be the graft donor's. The CDR3 region has the DNA TGTGCCAGCAAGAGAGCAGGGTTGGAGACCCAGTACTTC. Translating gives CASKRAGLETQYF.